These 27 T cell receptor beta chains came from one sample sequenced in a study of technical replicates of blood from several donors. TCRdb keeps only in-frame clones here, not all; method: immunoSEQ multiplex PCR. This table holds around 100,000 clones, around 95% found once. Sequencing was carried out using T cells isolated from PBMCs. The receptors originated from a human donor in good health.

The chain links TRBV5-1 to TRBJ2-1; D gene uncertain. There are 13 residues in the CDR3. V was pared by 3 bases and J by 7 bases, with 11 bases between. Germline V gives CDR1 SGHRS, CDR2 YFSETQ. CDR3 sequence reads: CASSSEYGNEQFF. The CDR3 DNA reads TGCGCCAGCAGCTCCGAGTACGGGAATGAGCAGTTCTTC. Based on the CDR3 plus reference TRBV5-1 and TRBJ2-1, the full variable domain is KAGVTQTPRYLIKTRGQQVTLSCSPISGHRSVSWYQQTPGQGLQFLFEYFSETQRNKGNFPGRFSGRQFSNSRSEMNVSTLELGDSALYLCASSSEYGNEQFFGPGTRLTVL.

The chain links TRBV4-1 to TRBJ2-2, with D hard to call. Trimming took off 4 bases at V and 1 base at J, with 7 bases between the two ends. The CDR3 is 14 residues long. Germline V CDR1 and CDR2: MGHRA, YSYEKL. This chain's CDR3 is CASSPRWNTGELFF. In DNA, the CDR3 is TGCGCCAGCAGCCCCCGTTGGAACACCGGGGAGCTGTTTTTT.

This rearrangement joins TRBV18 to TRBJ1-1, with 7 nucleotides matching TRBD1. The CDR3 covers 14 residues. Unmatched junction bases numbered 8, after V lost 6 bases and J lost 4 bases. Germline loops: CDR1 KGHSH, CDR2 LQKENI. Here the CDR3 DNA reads TGTGCCAGCTCCCCTTCAGGGGGTCGCACTGAAGCTTTCTTT. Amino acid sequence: CASSPSGGRTEAFF.

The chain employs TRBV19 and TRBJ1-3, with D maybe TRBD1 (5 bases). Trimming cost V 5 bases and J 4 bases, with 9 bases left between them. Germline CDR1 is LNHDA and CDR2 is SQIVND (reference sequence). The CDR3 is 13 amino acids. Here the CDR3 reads CASSAGNGNTIYF. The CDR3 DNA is TGTGCCAGTAGTGCAGGGAACGGAAACACCATATATTTT.

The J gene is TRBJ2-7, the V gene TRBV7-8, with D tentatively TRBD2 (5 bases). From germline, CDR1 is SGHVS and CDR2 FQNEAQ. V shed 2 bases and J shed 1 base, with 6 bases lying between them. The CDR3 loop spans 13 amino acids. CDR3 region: CASSLSGSYEQYF. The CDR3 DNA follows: TGTGCCAGCAGCTTAAGCGGTTCCTACGAGCAGTACTTC.

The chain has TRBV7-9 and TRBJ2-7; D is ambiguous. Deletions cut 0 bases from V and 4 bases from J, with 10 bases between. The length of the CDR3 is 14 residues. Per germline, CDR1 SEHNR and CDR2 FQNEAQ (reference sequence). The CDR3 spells CASSLASSPYEQYF. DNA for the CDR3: TGTGCCAGCAGCTTAGCTAGCTCACCTTACGAGCAGTACTTC.

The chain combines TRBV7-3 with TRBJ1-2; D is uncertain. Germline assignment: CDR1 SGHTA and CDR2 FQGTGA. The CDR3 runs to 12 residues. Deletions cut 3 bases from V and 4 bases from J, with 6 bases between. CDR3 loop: CASSLAGYGYTF. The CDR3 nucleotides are TGTGCCAGCAGCTTGGCGGGCTATGGCTACACCTTC.

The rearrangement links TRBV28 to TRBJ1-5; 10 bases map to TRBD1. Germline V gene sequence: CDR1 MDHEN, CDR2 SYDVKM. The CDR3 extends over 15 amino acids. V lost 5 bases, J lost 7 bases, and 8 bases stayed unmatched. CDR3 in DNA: TGTGCCAGCAGTCTGGGACAGGGGTTCCGGCAGCCCCAGCATTTT. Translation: CASSLGQGFRQPQHF.

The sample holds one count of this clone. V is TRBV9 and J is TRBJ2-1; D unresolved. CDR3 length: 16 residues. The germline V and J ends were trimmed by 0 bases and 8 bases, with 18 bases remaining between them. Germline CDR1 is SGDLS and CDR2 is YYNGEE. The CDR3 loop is CASSVDGRREVDEQFF. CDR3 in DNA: TGTGCCAGCAGCGTAGACGGTCGCCGAGAGGTGGATGAGCAGTTCTTC.

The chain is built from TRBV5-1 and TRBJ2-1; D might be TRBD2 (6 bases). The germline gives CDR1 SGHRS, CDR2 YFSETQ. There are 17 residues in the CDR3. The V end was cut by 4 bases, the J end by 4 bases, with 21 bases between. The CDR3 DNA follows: TGCGCCAGCAGCCGGCCTCCTATAGCGGCCGTATACAATGAGCAGTTCTTC. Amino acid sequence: CASSRPPIAAVYNEQFF.

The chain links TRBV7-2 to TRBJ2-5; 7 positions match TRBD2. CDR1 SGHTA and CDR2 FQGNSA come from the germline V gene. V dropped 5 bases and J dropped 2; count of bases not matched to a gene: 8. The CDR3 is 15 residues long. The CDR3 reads CASSRRASGQETQYF. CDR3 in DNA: TGTGCCAGCAGCCGAAGGGCTAGCGGACAAGAGACCCAGTACTTC. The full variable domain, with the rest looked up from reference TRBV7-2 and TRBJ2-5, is GAGVSQSPSNKVTEKGKDVELRCDPISGHTALYWYRQSLGQGLEFLIYFQGNSAPDKSGLPSDRFSAERTGGSVSTLTIQRTQQEDSAVYLCASSRRASGQETQYFGPGTRLLVL.

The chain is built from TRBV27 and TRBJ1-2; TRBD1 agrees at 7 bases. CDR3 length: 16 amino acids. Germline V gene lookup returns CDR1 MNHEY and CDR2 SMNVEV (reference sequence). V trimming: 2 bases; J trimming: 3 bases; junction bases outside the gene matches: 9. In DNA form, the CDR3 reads TGTGCCAGCAGTTTACAGGGGGATCCCTTTGACTATGGCTACACCTTC. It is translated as CASSLQGDPFDYGYTF.

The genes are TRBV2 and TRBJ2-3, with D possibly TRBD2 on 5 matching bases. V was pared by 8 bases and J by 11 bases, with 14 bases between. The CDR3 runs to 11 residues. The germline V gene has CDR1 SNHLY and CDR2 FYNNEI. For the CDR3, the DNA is TGTGCCAGCTACACTAGAGTGAGGCAGTATTTT. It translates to CASYTRVRQYF.

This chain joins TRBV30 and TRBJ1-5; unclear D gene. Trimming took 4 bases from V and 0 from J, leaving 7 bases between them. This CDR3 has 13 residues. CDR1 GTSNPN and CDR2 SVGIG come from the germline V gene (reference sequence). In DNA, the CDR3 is TGTGCCTGGAATACGGGTAGCAATCAGCCCCAGCATTTT. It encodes CAWNTGSNQPQHF.

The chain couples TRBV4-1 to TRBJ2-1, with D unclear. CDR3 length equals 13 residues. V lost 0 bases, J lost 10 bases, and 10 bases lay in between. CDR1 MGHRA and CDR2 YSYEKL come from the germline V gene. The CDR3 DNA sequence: TGCGCCAGCAGCCAAGATCAGTTGTACGAGCAGTTCTTC. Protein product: CASSQDQLYEQFF.

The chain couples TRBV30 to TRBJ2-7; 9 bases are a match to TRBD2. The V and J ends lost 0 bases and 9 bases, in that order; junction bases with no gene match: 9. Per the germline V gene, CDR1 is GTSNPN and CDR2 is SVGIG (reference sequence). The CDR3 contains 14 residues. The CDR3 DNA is TGTGCCTGGAGTGTGGGTCTAGCGGGATGGCTGCAGTACTTC. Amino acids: CAWSVGLAGWLQYF. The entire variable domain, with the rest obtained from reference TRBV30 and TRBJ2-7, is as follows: SQTIHQWPATLVQPVGSPLSLECTVEGTSNPNLYWYRQAAGRGLQLLFYSVGIGQISSEVPQNLSASRPQDRQFILSSKKLLLSDSGFYLCAWSVGLAGWLQYFGPGTRLTVT.

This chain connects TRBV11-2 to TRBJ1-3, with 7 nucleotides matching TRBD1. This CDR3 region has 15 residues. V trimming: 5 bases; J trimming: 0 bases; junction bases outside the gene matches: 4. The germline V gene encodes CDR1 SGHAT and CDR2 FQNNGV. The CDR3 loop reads CASSRGDSSGNTIYF. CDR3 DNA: TGTGCCAGCAGCCGCGGGGACAGCTCTGGAAACACCATATATTTT. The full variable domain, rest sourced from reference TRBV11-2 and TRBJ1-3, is EAGVAQSPRYKIIEKRQSVAFWCNPISGHATLYWYQQILGQGPKLLIQFQNNGVVDDSQLPKDRFSAERLKGVDSTLKIQPAKLEDSAVYLCASSRGDSSGNTIYFGEGSWLTVV.

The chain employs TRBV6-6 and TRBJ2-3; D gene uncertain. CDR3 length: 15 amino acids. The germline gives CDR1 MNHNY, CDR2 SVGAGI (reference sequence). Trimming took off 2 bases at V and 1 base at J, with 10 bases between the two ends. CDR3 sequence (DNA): TGTGCCAGCAGTTACAATCCTGGGCGCACAGATACGCAGTATTTT. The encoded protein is CASSYNPGRTDTQYF.

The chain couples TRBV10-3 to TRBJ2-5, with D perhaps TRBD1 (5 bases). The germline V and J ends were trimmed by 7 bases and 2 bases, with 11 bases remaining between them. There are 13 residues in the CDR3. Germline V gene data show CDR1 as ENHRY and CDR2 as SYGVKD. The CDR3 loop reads CAINDRKQETQYF. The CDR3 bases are TGTGCCATCAATGACAGAAAGCAAGAGACCCAGTACTTC.

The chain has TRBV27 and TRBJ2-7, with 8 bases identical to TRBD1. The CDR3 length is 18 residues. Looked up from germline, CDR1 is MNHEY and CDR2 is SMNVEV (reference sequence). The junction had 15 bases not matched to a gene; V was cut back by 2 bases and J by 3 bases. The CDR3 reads CASSLKGTGPFSGYEQYF. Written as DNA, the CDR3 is TGTGCCAGCAGTTTAAAAGGGACAGGTCCCTTTTCCGGCTACGAGCAGTACTTC.

CDR3 amino acids: CASSLQQGTWDTQYF. CDR3 in DNA: TGTGCCAGCAGTTTACAACAGGGGACCTGGGATACGCAGTATTTT. This sequence joins TRBV28 and TRBJ2-3; 7 bases align to TRBD1. The CDR3 extends over 15 amino acids. Per the germline V gene, CDR1 is MDHEN and CDR2 is SYDVKM. The junction had 8 bases not matched to a gene; V was cut back by 2 bases and J by 6 bases.

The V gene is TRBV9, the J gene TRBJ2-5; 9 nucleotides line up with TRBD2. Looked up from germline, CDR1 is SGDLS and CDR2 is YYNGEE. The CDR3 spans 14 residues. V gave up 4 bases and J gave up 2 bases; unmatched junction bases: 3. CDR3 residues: CASSQTSGQETQYF. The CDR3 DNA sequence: TGTGCCAGCAGCCAGACTAGCGGACAAGAGACCCAGTACTTC.

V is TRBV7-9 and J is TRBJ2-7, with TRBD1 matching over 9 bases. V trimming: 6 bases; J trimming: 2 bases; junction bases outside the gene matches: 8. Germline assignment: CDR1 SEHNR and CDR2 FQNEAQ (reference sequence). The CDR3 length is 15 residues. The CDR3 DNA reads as TGTGCCAGCAGTTCTGGACAGGGGAAAACCTACGAGCAGTACTTC. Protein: CASSSGQGKTYEQYF.

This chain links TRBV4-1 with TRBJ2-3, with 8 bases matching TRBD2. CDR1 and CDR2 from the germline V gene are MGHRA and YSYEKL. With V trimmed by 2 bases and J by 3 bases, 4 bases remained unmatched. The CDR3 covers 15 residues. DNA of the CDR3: TGCGCCAGCAGCCAACGGCGGGAGGAGACAGATACGCAGTATTTT. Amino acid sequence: CASSQRREETDTQYF.

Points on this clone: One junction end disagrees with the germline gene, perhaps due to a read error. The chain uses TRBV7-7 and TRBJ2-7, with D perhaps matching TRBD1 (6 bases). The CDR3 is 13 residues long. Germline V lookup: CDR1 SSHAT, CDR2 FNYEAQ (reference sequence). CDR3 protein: CASSLGGVGEQYF. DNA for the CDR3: TGTGCTAGCAGCTTAGGGGGAGTGGGCGAGCAGTACTTC. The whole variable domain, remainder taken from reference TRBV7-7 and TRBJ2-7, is GAGVSQSPRYKVTKRGQDVTLRCDPISSHATLYWYQQALGQGPEFLTYFNYEAQPDKSGLPSDRFSAERPEGSISTLTIQRTEQRDSAMYRCASSLGGVGEQYFGPGTRLTVT.

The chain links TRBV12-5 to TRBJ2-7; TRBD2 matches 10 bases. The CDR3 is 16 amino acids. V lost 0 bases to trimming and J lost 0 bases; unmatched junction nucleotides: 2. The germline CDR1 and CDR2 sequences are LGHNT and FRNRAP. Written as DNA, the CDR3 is TGTGCTAGTGGTTTGGTACTAGCGGGGAGCTCCTACGAGCAGTACTTC. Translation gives CASGLVLAGSSYEQYF.

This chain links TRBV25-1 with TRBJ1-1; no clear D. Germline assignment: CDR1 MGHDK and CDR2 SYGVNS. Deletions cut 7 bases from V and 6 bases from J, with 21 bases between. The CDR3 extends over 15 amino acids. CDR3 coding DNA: TGTGCCAGCATTCCAGCTCGAGGAGGGCGGCCTGAAGCTTTCTTT. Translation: CASIPARGGRPEAFF.